This T cell receptor (beta chain) was retrieved from a study of blood T cell repertoires in COVID-19. On the study more broadly: Whether acute or convalescent, the COVID-19 samples came from the United States, Italy and Spain. Sources were T cells, B-cell-depleted T cells, or PBMCs; the material itself was cDNA or gDNA.

The CDR3 loop spans 17 amino acids. Germline lookup yields CDR1 SGDLS and CDR2 YYNGEE. V shed 0 bases, J shed 1 base, and the junction held 7 bases outside the gene matches. Data came from immunoSEQ multiplex PCR; TCRdb stores just in-frame clones and leaves some out. This sample has 100,000 to 150,000 clones; 70% to 90% occur once, and the top ten carry 1% to 1.5%. This clonotype was sampled from a woman of 80 years or more with acute or convalescent COVID-19. The sample taken for sequencing was peripheral blood. The V gene is TRBV9, the J gene TRBJ2-3, with TRBD2 matching over 8 bases. CDR3 nucleotides: TGTGCCAGCAGCGTAGCTTTGGAGACTAGCGGCACAGATACGCAGTATTTT. It yields the protein CASSVALETSGTDTQYF.